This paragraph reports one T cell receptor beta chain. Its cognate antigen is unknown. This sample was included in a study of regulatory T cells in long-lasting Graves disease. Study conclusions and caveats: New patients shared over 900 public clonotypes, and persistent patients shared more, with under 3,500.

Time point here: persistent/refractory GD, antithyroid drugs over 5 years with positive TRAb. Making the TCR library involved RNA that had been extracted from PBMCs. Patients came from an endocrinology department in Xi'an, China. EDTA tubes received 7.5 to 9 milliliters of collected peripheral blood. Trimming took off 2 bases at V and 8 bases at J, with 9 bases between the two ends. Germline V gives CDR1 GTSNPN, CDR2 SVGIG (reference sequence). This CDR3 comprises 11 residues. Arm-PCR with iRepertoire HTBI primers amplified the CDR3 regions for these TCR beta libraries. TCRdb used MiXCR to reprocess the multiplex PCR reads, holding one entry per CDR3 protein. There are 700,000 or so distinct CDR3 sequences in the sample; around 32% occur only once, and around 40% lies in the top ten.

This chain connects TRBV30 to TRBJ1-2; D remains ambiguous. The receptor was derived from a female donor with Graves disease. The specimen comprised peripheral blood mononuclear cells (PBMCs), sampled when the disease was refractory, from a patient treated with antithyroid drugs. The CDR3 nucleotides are TGTGCCTGGAGTAAGCGGAGCGGCTACACCTTC. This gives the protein CAWSKRSGYTF.